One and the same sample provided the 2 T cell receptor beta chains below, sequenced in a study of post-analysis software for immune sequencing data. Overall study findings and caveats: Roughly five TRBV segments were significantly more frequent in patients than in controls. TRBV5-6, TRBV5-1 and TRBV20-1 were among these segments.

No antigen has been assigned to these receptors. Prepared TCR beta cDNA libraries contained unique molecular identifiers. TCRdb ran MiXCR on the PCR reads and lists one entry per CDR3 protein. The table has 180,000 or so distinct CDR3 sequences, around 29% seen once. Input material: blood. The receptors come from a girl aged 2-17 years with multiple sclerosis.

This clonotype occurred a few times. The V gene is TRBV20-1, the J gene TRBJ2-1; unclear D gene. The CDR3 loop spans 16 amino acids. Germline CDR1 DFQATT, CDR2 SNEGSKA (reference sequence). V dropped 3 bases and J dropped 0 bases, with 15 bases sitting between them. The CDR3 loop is CSASVVARSSYNEQFF. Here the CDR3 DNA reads TGCAGTGCTAGTGTGGTAGCCCGGAGCTCCTACAATGAGCAGTTCTTC.

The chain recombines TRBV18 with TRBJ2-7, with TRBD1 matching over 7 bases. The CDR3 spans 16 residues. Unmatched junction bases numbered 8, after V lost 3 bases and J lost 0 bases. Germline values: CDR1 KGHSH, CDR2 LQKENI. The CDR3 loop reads CASSPAPGTVSYEQYF. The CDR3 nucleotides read TGTGCCAGCTCACCTGCCCCCGGGACAGTCTCCTACGAGCAGTACTTC.